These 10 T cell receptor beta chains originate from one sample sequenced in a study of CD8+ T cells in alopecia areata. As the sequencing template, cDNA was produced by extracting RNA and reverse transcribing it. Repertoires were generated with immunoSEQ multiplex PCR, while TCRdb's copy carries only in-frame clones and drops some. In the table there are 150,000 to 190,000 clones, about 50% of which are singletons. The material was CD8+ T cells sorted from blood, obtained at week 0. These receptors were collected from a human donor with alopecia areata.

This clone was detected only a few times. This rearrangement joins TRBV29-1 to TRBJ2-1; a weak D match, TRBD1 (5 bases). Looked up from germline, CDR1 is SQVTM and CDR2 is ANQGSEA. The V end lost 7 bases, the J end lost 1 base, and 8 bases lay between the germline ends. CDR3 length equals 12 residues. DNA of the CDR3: TGCAGCGCACAGGATTCCTACAATGAGCAGTTCTTC. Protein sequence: CSAQDSYNEQFF.

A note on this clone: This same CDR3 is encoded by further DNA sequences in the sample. CDR3: CSVEDRTYEQYF. The CDR3 region has the DNA TGCAGCGTTGAAGACAGGACCTACGAGCAGTACTTC. The chain has TRBV29-1 and TRBJ2-7; D remains ambiguous. Deletions cut 0 bases from V and 2 bases from J, with 5 bases between. The CDR3 length is 12 residues. Germline CDR1 reads SQVTM; CDR2 reads ANQGSEA.

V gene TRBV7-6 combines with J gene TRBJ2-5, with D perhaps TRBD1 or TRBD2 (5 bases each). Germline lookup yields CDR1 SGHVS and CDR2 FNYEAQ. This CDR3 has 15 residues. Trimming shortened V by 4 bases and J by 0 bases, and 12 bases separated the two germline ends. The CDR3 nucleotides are TGTGCCAGCAGCTCTTTACCGGGACACCAAGAGACCCAGTACTTC. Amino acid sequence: CASSSLPGHQETQYF.

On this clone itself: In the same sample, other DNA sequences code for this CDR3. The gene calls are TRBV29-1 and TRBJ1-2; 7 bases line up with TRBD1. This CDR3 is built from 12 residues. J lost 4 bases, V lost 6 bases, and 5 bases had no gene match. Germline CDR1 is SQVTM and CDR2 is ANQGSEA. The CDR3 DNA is TGCAGCGTCCCGGACAGGAGCTATGGCTACACCTTC. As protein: CSVPDRSYGYTF.

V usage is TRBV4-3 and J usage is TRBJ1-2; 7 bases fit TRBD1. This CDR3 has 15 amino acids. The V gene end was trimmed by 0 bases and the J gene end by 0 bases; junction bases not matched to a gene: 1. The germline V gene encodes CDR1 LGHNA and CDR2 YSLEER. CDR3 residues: CASSQDRGSNYGYTF. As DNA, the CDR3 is TGCGCCAGCAGCCAAGACAGGGGGTCTAACTATGGCTACACCTTC.

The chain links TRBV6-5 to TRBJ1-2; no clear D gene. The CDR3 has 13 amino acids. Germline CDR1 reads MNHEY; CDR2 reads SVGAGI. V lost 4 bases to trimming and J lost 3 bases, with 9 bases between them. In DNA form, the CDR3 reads TGTGCCAGCAGTTCTGGGAGATACTATGGCTACACCTTC. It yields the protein CASSSGRYYGYTF.

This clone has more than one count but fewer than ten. CDR3 sequence reads: CASSRIQETQYF. The CDR3 DNA reads TGTGCCAGTTCGAGGATCCAAGAGACCCAGTACTTC. The rearrangement joins TRBV2 to TRBJ2-5; no definite D call. Deletions cut 9 bases from V and 1 base from J, with 9 bases between. Germline CDR1 and CDR2: SNHLY and FYNNEI. The CDR3 extends over 12 amino acids.

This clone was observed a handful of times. The CDR3 DNA sequence: TGTGCCAGCAGTTTTCCAGGGAACCACGAGCAGTACTTC. Encoded protein: CASSFPGNHEQYF. The rearrangement uses TRBV28 and TRBJ2-7; maybe TRBD1 (5 bases). Trimming shortened V by 3 bases and J by 5 bases, and 11 bases separated the two germline ends. From germline, CDR1 is MDHEN and CDR2 SYDVKM. The CDR3 totals 13 residues.

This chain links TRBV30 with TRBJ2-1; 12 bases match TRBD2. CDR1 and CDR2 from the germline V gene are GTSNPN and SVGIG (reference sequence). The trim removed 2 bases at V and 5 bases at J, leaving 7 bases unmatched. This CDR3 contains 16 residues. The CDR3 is CAWSYTSGGSDNEQFF. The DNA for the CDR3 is TGTGCCTGGAGTTATACTAGCGGGGGGAGCGACAATGAGCAGTTCTTC.

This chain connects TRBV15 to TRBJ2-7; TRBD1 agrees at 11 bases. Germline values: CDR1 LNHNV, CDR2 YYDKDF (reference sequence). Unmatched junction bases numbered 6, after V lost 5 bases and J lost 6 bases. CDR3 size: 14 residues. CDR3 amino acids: CATSVGTGGSEQYF. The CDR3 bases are TGTGCCACCAGCGTCGGGACAGGGGGGTCCGAGCAGTACTTC.